These 16 T cell receptor beta chains share one sample of origin, sequenced in a study of blood T cell repertoires in COVID-19. The repertoire was sequenced with immunoSEQ multiplex PCR; TCRdb's copy has only in-frame clones and lacks some. Of about 380,000 clones detected, approximately 87% appear once; the ten largest clones hold roughly 1.4%. Material: PBMCs or T cells enriched from blood (not recorded which). These receptors were collected from a man aged 25 to 45 who had recovered from COVID-19.

V is TRBV9 and J is TRBJ2-1; tentatively, D is TRBD2 (5 bases). The length of the CDR3 is 17 residues. Germline lookup yields CDR1 SGDLS and CDR2 YYNGEE. V lost 0 bases and J 9 bases, leaving 22 bases between the germline ends. CDR3 in amino acids: CASSVGVTTSTIGEQFF. DNA for the CDR3: TGTGCCAGCAGCGTAGGGGTGACTACTAGTACAATAGGTGAGCAGTTCTTC.

This chain connects TRBV5-4 to TRBJ2-6; D is undetermined. Trimming removed 7 bases from V and 2 bases from J, with 10 bases in between. CDR3 length equals 14 residues. Germline V gene data show CDR1 as SGHNT and CDR2 as YYREEE (reference sequence). The CDR3 sequence is CASSPPTGANVLTF. In nucleotides, the CDR3 is TGTGCCAGCTCCCCCCCAACTGGGGCCAACGTCCTGACTTTC.

The V call is TRBV10-3, the J call TRBJ1-2; a weak D match, TRBD1 (5 bases). In germline, CDR1 is ENHRY, CDR2 SYGVKD. Trimming removed 0 bases at V and 4 bases at J, with 15 bases between. The CDR3 loop spans 16 amino acids. The CDR3 coding sequence is TGTGCCATCAGTGAGTCTGGCCAGGCGGGGACCTATGGCTACACCTTC. Residues: CAISESGQAGTYGYTF.

In regard to this clone: Other DNA sequences in the same sample also yield this CDR3. The chain links TRBV27 to TRBJ2-7; no firm D call. Germline assignment: CDR1 MNHEY and CDR2 SMNVEV (reference sequence). With 3 bases removed from V and 0 bases from J, the gap between germline ends came to 9 bases. The CDR3 has 14 residues. The CDR3 reads CASSLSHSSYEQYF. The DNA of the CDR3 is TGTGCCAGCAGTTTGTCCCACAGCTCCTACGAGCAGTACTTC.

The chain has TRBV21-1 and TRBJ1-1; the listed D gene, TRBD1, was not tested against the DNA. TRBV21-1 is a recognized pseudogene. The CDR3 sequence is 13 residues long. The DNA for the CDR3 is TGTGCCAGCAGCAGGTTCCAGGGGGCCAAAGCTTTCTTT. Residues: CASSRFQGAKAFF.

The V gene is TRBV9, the J gene TRBJ2-1, with 7 bases fitting TRBD1. V was clipped by 2 bases and J by 0 bases; unmatched bases: 2. The V gene's germline CDR1 is SGDLS and CDR2 YYNGEE. The CDR3 extends over 15 amino acids. The CDR3 here is CASSVGTVSYNEQFF. The CDR3, as DNA: TGTGCCAGCAGCGTTGGGACAGTCTCCTACAATGAGCAGTTCTTC.

This rearrangement joins TRBV19 to TRBJ2-3, with D perhaps TRBD1 (5 bases). CDR3 size: 12 residues. CDR1 is LNHDA, CDR2 SQIVND, per germline (reference sequence). The germline V and J ends were trimmed by 3 bases and 4 bases, with 5 bases remaining between them. CDR3 loop: CASSMTADTQYF. CDR3 sequence (DNA): TGTGCCAGTAGTATGACAGCAGATACGCAGTATTTT.

The chain carries TRBV18 and TRBJ2-1, with D possibly matching TRBD2 (6 bases). V gave up 3 bases and J gave up 8 bases, with 23 bases separating them. This CDR3 region has 17 residues. Germline assignment: CDR1 KGHSH and CDR2 LQKENI. The DNA of the CDR3 is TGTGCCAGCTCACCTACCCTCGAGGGACTGATATCCGATGAGCAGTTCTTC. Its protein product is CASSPTLEGLISDEQFF.

This chain uses TRBV25-1 with TRBJ1-4; possibly TRBD1 for D (6 bases). Germline loops: CDR1 MGHDK, CDR2 SYGVNS. The CDR3 contains 18 residues. V was cut by 4 bases and J by 0 bases, with 18 bases left in between. DNA of the CDR3: TGTGCCAGCAGTGGGGTTTTGGGGGCCCGAGCAACTAATGAAAAACTGTTTTTT. As protein: CASSGVLGARATNEKLFF.

J is TRBJ1-5 and V is TRBV6-5; D unresolved. V gave up 2 bases and J gave up 3 bases, with 8 bases separating them. The CDR3 sequence is 14 residues long. Germline CDR1 MNHEY, CDR2 SVGAGI. The CDR3 region is CASSYAGINQPQHF. The CDR3 bases are TGTGCCAGCAGTTACGCAGGCATCAATCAGCCCCAGCATTTT.

This rearrangement joins TRBV5-8 to TRBJ2-5, with 8 bases lining up with TRBD1. The CDR3 contains 14 residues. Per the germline V gene, CDR1 is SGHTS and CDR2 is YDEGEE. Germline trimming cut 7 bases from V and 1 base from J; bases unmatched to any gene: 6. CDR3 coding DNA: TGTGCCAGCGGGGACAGGCCCATCCAAGAGACCCAGTACTTC. It specifies CASGDRPIQETQYF.

DNA for the CDR3: TGTGCCAGTTCCCCGACAGGGCCGGCCGGGGAGCTGTTTTTT. Its translation is CASSPTGPAGELFF. The V gene is TRBV19, the J gene TRBJ2-2; 7 bases are a match to TRBD1. The CDR3 has 14 residues. Germline CDR1 is LNHDA and CDR2 is SQIVND (reference sequence). V trimming: 8 bases; J trimming: 6 bases; junction bases outside the gene matches: 9.

The rearrangement links TRBV30 to TRBJ2-1; a possible D gene is TRBD1 (5 bases). The CDR3 spans 13 residues. CDR1 is GTSNPN, CDR2 SVGIG, per germline (reference sequence). The germline V and J ends were trimmed by 0 bases and 15 bases, with 18 bases remaining between them. The CDR3 protein is CAWSVSVQGNTFF. CDR3 sequence (DNA): TGTGCCTGGAGTGTAAGTGTTCAGGGTAATACGTTCTTC.

The chain is built from TRBV11-3 and TRBJ2-5, with TRBD1 as a possible D gene (6 bases). The CDR3 has 14 residues. Trimming cost V 5 bases and J 2 bases, with 12 bases left between them. Germline lookup yields CDR1 SGHNT and CDR2 YENEEA. The CDR3 loop reads CASSPRTDQETQYF. The CDR3 bases are TGTGCCAGCAGCCCCAGGACAGATCAAGAGACCCAGTACTTC.

The rearrangement links TRBV30 to TRBJ2-3; D might be TRBD1 (5 bases). V lost 2 bases, J lost 1 base, and 13 bases lay in between. Germline CDR1 is GTSNPN and CDR2 is SVGIG (reference sequence). CDR3 size: 15 residues. The CDR3 DNA sequence: TGTGCCTGGAGTCAAGGGGTTGCTGGCACAGATACGCAGTATTTT. It codes for CAWSQGVAGTDTQYF.

In DNA, the CDR3 is TGTGCCACCAGTGTTGGTCAGGGGGGTGTGCTGTTTTTT. Translating it yields CATSVGQGGVLFF. The rearrangement links TRBV24-1 to TRBJ2-2, with D perhaps matching TRBD1 (7 bases). CDR3 length equals 13 residues. V lost 5 bases to trimming and J lost 13 bases, with 16 bases between them. Germline CDR1 and CDR2: KGHDR and SFDVKD.